This T cell receptor (beta chain) was retrieved from a study of T cell repertoires in cytomegalovirus infection. TCRdb reprocessed the reads with MiXCR, giving one entry per CDR3 protein. This table has fewer than 550,000 distinct CDR3 sequences, more than 15% appearing once. This clonotype was detected ten times or more. Germline V lookup: CDR1 MDHEN, CDR2 SYDVKM. The CDR3 is 16 residues long. The trim removed 2 bases at V and 1 base at J, leaving 8 bases unmatched. V and J are TRBV28 and TRBJ2-7; the match to TRBD2 covers 7 bases. The receptor's source is a human donor in good health (CMV status not recorded). Some clones in this sample may be carry-over from other donors' samples. The material sequenced was CD8+ T cells from PBMCs. The CDR3 DNA reads as TGTGCCAGCAGTTTACGGGGCGGGAGCCGGTCCTACGAGCAGTACTTC. Its protein product is CASSLRGGSRSYEQYF.